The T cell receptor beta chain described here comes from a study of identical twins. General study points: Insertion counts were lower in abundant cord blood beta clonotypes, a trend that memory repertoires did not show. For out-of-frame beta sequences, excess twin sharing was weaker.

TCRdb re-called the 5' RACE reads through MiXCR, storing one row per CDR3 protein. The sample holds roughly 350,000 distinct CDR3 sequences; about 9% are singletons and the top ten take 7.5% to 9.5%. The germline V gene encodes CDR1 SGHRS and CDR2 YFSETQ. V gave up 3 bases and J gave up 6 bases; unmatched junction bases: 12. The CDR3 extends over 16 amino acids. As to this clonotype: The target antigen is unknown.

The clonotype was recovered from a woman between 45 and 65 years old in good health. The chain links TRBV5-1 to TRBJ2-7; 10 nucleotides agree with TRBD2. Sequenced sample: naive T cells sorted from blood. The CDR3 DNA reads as TGCGCCAGCAGCTCGACGAGCGGGAGGGCCTCCGGCGAGCAGTACTTC. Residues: CASSSTSGRASGEQYF.